The 17 T cell receptor beta chains in this list originate from one sample, sequenced in a study of neurological immune-mediated disorders. The time point is: longitudinal time-point 3. Using its own MiXCR run on the 5' RACE reads, TCRdb lists one record per CDR3 protein. The table shows approximately 100,000 distinct CDR3 sequences, with under 14% occurring only once. The sample comprised PBMCs. Receptors were obtained from a female donor with HTLV-1-associated myelopathy (HAM/TSP).

This clonotype was seen repeatedly, ten times or more. The chain carries TRBV5-1 and TRBJ2-6, with D perhaps assigned TRBD1 or TRBD2 (5 bases each). This CDR3 contains 16 residues. In germline, CDR1 is SGHRS, CDR2 YFSETQ. The V end was cut by 3 bases, the J end by 4 bases, with 14 bases between. CDR3 in DNA: TGCGCCAGCAGCTCGACAGCTTCGGGGGGGGCCAACGTCCTGACTTTC. Its translation is CASSSTASGGANVLTF.

There are many counts of this clonotype. The chain combines TRBV20-1 with TRBJ2-7, with D uncertain. V was shortened by 6 bases and J by 0 bases, with 9 bases between the two germline ends. Germline CDR1 and CDR2: DFQATT and SNEGSKA (reference sequence). The CDR3 covers 12 residues. CDR3 loop: CSATDISYEQYF. As DNA, the CDR3 is TGCAGTGCGACTGACATCTCCTACGAGCAGTACTTC.

This clonotype was counted at least ten times. The rearrangement uses TRBV4-1 and TRBJ1-4; TRBD1 matches at 7 bases. Germline V gene data show CDR1 as MGHRA and CDR2 as YSYEKL. Trimming took 0 bases from V and 8 from J; bases not matched to a gene: 3. The CDR3 is 14 residues long. The chain's CDR3 is CASSQDQGGEKLFF. The CDR3, as DNA: TGCGCCAGCAGCCAAGATCAGGGGGGCGAAAAACTGTTTTTT.

In its sample, this clonotype was seen many times. The V gene is TRBV7-2, the J gene TRBJ2-5; D may be TRBD1 (5 bases). CDR1 SGHTA and CDR2 FQGNSA come from the germline V gene. Trimming removed 8 bases from V and 0 bases from J, with 10 bases in between. The CDR3 totals 13 residues. CDR3 protein: CASGAKYQETQYF. The CDR3 nucleotides read TGTGCCAGCGGGGCCAAGTACCAAGAGACCCAGTACTTC.

This clonotype was seen many times. The rearrangement uses TRBV2 and TRBJ2-2; 7 bases map to TRBD1. V shed 4 bases, J shed 1 base, and the junction held 0 bases outside the gene matches. The germline gives CDR1 SNHLY, CDR2 FYNNEI. This CDR3 has 14 residues. In DNA form, the CDR3 reads TGTGCCAGCAGTGGACAGGGGAACACCGGGGAGCTGTTTTTT. Translating it yields CASSGQGNTGELFF.

A word on this clonotype: A clone one base away is much larger, so this may be a read error. The rearrangement links TRBV12-3 or TRBV12-4 to TRBJ2-3; 9 bases agree with TRBD2. The CDR3 loop spans 16 amino acids. The CDR3 region is CARSFGTSQAADTQYF. The CDR3, as DNA: TGTGCCAGAAGTTTCGGGACTAGCCAGGCCGCAGATACGCAGTATTTT.

On this clonotype: A much more abundant neighbour one base away suggests this may be a read error. CDR3 protein: CAISAQQGYEQYF. The DNA of the CDR3 is TGTGCCATCAGTGCCCAACAGGGCTACGAGCAGTACTTC. The gene calls are TRBV10-3 and TRBJ2-7; tentative D call: TRBD1 (6 bases). Between the trimmed V and J ends, which lost 4 bases and 3 bases, there was a span of 10 bases. From germline, CDR1 is ENHRY and CDR2 SYGVKD. This CDR3 comprises 13 residues.

This clonotype has a count of ten or more. The gene calls are TRBV9 and TRBJ2-5; TRBD2 agrees at 14 bases. Per the germline V gene, CDR1 is SGDLS and CDR2 is YYNGEE. V was clipped by 4 bases and J by 4 bases; unmatched bases: 6. CDR3 size: 16 residues. The CDR3 sequence is CASSRGTSGGGETQYF. The CDR3 DNA follows: TGTGCCAGCAGCCGCGGGACTAGCGGGGGAGGAGAGACCCAGTACTTC.

Ten or more counts support this clonotype. This sequence joins TRBV5-1 and TRBJ1-3, with D perhaps TRBD1 (6 bases). Looked up from germline, CDR1 is SGHRS and CDR2 is YFSETQ. The ends were cut back, 3 bases at V and 3 bases at J, with 19 bases in the middle. CDR3 length: 17 residues. CDR3 sequence: CASSSRTSQGFGNTIYF. The DNA for the CDR3 is TGCGCCAGCAGCTCCCGAACGTCCCAGGGGTTTGGAAACACCATATATTTT. Using reference TRBV5-1 and TRBJ1-3 for the parts outside the CDR3, the full variable domain is KAGVTQTPRYLIKTRGQQVTLSCSPISGHRSVSWYQQTPGQGLQFLFEYFSETQRNKGNFPGRFSGRQFSNSRSEMNVSTLELGDSALYLCASSSRTSQGFGNTIYFGEGSWLTVV.

This clonotype came up many times. V and J are TRBV4-1 and TRBJ2-1; a possible D gene is TRBD1 (6 bases). Germline-derived CDR1 and CDR2 are MGHRA and YSYEKL. V lost 7 bases to trimming and J lost 3 bases, with 13 bases between them. There are 14 residues in the CDR3. CDR3 sequence reads: CASKPGTYYNEQFF. The CDR3 region has the DNA TGCGCCAGCAAGCCCGGGACATACTACAATGAGCAGTTCTTC.

This clonotype has at least ten counts. This chain joins TRBV5-1 and TRBJ2-1; 8 nucleotides line up with TRBD1. CDR3 size: 13 residues. Germline V CDR1 and CDR2: SGHRS, YFSETQ. The V segment lost 2 bases and the J segment 6 bases; nucleotides outside the gene matches: 1. For the CDR3, the DNA is TGCGCCAGCAGCTTCGGACAGGGCAATGAGCAGTTCTTC. It encodes CASSFGQGNEQFF.

This clonotype has at least ten counts. The rearrangement links TRBV12-3 or TRBV12-4 to TRBJ2-7, with 7 bases matching TRBD1. Trimming cost V 2 bases and J 4 bases; bases outside gene matches: 14. The CDR3 runs to 17 residues. The CDR3 here is CASSLTATQGLPYEQYF. CDR3 in DNA: TGTGCCAGCAGTTTAACCGCTACACAGGGGCTTCCTTACGAGCAGTACTTC.

This clonotype is categorized as medium-sized. This sequence joins TRBV6-5 and TRBJ2-7; D possibly corresponds to TRBD1 (6 bases). The germline CDR1 and CDR2 sequences are MNHEY and SVGAGI. This CDR3 region has 15 residues. Trimming left V 6 bases short and J 6 bases short, with 21 bases between. For the CDR3, the DNA is TGTGCCAGCAGCTGGGGGCCCCCCCATAGTAGCGAGCAGTACTTC. Its protein product is CASSWGPPHSSEQYF.

The chain combines TRBV25-1 with TRBJ1-6, with D maybe TRBD1 (6 bases). Trimming left V 2 bases short and J 10 bases short, with 18 bases between. This CDR3 has 16 amino acids. Germline V gene data show CDR1 as MGHDK and CDR2 as SYGVNS. The CDR3 DNA reads as TGTGCCAGCAGTGAAACAAGTATAGGGGGTTCCTCACCCCTCCACTTT. Its protein is CASSETSIGGSSPLHF. Using reference TRBV25-1 and TRBJ1-6 for the parts outside the CDR3, the full variable domain is EADIYQTPRYLVIGTGKKITLECSQTMGHDKMYWYQQDPGMELHLIHYSYGVNSTEKGDLSSESTVSRIRTEHFPLTLESARPSHTSQYLCASSETSIGGSSPLHFGNGTRLTVT.

This clonotype appeared many times. The chain recombines TRBV20-1 with TRBJ1-1; D possibly corresponds to TRBD1 (5 bases). The germline V gene has CDR1 DFQATT and CDR2 SNEGSKA (reference sequence). Trimming took 5 bases from V and 4 from J, leaving 20 bases between them. The CDR3 totals 15 residues. The CDR3 reads CSAGRPTVLVTEAFF. As DNA, the CDR3 is TGCAGTGCTGGACGACCGACAGTTCTCGTCACTGAAGCTTTCTTT.

In this sample, this clonotype turned up many times. The chain joins TRBV28 to TRBJ1-5, with 9 bases identical to TRBD1. The CDR3 is 16 residues long. CDR1 is MDHEN and CDR2 is SYDVKM in the germline V gene. Trimming removed 5 bases from V and 4 bases from J; junction bases left unmatched: 9. The CDR3 sequence: CASSPNRGPENQPQHF. DNA for the CDR3: TGTGCCAGCAGTCCCAACAGGGGGCCGGAGAATCAGCCCCAGCATTTT.

The table lists this clonotype with many counts. The chain combines TRBV7-9 with TRBJ2-6; D is unresolved. The CDR3 runs 16 residues. Per germline, CDR1 SEHNR and CDR2 FQNEAQ (reference sequence). V shed 5 bases and J shed 4 bases, with 15 bases lying between them. Written as DNA, the CDR3 is TGTGCCAGCAGCCCTAGGTCCTTTTCCGGGGCCAACGTCCTGACTTTC. It specifies CASSPRSFSGANVLTF.